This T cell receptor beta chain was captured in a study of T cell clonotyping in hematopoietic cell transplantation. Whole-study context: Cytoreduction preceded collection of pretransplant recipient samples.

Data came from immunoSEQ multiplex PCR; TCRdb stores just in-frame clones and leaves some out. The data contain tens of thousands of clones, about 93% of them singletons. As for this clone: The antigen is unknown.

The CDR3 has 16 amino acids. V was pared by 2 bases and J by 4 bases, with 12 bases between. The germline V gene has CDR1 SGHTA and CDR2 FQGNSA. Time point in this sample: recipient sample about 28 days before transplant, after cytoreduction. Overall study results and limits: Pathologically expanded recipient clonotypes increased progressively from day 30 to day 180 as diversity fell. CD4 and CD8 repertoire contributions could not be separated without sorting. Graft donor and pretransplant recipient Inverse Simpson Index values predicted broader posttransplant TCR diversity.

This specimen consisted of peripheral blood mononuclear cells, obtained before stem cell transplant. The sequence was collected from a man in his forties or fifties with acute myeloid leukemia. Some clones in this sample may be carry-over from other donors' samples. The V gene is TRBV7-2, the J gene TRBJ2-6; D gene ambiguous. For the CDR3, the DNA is TGTGCCAGCAGCTTAAGGTCTGGGGTCGGGGCCAACGTCCTGACTTTC. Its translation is CASSLRSGVGANVLTF.